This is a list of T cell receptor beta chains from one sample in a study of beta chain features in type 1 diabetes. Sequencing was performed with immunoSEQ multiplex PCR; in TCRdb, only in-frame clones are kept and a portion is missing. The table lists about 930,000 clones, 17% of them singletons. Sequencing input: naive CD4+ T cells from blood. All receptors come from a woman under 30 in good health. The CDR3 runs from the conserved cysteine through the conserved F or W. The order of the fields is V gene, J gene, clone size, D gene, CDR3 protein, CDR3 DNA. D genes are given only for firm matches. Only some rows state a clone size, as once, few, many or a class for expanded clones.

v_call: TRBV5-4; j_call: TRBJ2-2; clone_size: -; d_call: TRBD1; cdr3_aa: CASSWGQGNTGELFF; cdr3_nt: TGTGCCAGCAGCTGGGGACAGGGGAACACCGGGGAGCTGTTTTTT
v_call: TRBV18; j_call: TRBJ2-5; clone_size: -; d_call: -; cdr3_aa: CASSPGLEETQYF; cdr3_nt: TGTGCCAGCTCACCGGGACTGGAAGAGACCCAGTACTTC
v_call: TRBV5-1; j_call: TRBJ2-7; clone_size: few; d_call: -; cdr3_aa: CASSFTLDNEQYF; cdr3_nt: TGCGCCAGCAGCTTTACCTTAGACAACGAGCAGTACTTC
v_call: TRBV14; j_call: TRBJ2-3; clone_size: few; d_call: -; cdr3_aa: CASSQDLATDTQYF; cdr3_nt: TGTGCCAGCAGCCAAGATTTGGCTACAGATACGCAGTATTTT
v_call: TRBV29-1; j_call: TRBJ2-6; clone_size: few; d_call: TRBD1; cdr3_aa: CSVVGDRTSGANVLTF; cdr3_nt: TGCAGCGTTGTAGGGGACAGGACGTCTGGGGCCAACGTCCTGACTTTC
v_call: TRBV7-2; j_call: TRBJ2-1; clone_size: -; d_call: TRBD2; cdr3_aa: CASSSGLAGGGEQFF; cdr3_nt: TGTGCCAGCAGCTCGGGACTAGCGGGAGGAGGGGAGCAGTTCTTC
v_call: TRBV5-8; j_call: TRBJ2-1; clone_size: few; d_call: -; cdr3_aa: CASSLFGIKGGSQYNEQFF; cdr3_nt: TGTGCCAGCAGCTTGTTTGGCATAAAAGGGGGAAGCCAATACAATGAGCAGTTCTTC
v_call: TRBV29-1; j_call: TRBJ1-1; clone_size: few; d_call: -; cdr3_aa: CSVEDEGMDTEAFF; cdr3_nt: TGCAGCGTTGAAGATGAGGGTATGGACACTGAAGCTTTCTTT
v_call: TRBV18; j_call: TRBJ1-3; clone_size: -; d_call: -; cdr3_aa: CASSRGLGSSGNTIYF; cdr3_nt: TGTGCCAGCTCACGAGGTCTTGGGAGCTCTGGAAACACCATATATTTT
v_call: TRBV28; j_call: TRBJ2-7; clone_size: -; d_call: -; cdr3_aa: CASSLQQDYEQYF; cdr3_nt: TGTGCCAGCAGTTTGCAGCAGGACTACGAGCAGTACTTC
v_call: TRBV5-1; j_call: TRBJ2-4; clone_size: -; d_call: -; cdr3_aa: CASSLDLGQGNIQYF; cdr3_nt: TGCGCCAGCAGCTTGGATCTAGGGCAGGGAAACATTCAGTACTTC
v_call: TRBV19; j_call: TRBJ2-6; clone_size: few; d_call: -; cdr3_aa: CASSILERASGANVLTF; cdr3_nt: TGTGCCAGTAGTATACTCGAGAGGGCCTCTGGGGCCAACGTCCTGACTTTC
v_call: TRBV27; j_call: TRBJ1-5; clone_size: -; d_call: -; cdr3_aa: CASSLGRVPSSNQPQHF; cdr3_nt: TGTGCCAGCAGTTTAGGGAGGGTTCCATCTAGCAATCAGCCCCAGCATTTT
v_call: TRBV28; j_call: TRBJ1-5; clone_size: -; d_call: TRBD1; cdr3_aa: CASSFTQGVSQPQHF; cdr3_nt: TGTGCCAGCAGTTTTACGCAGGGGGTTAGTCAGCCCCAGCATTTT
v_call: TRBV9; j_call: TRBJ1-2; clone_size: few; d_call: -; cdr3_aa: CASSVAGNGLYGYTF; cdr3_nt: TGTGCCAGCAGCGTAGCGGGGAATGGTCTCTATGGCTACACCTTC
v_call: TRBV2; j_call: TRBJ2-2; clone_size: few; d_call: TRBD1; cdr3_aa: CASSNPGQGSPGELFF; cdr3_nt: TGTGCCAGCAGCAACCCGGGACAGGGTTCTCCCGGGGAGCTGTTTTTT
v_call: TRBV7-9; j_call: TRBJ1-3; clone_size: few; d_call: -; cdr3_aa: CASSLRRGTFGNTIYF; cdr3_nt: TGTGCCAGCAGCTTGCGGCGTGGGACCTTTGGAAACACCATATATTTT
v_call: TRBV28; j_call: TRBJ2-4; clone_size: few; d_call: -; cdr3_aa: CASQEGLAKNIQYF; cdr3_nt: TGTGCCTCTCAAGAGGGTTTGGCCAAAAACATTCAGTACTTC
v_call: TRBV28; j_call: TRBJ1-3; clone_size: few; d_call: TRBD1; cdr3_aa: CASSRQGRNTIYF; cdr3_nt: TGTGCCAGCAGTCGACAGGGGCGGAACACCATATATTTT
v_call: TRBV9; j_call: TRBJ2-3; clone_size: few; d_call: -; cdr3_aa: CASSVDPPDTQYF; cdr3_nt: TGTGCCAGCAGCGTAGATCCCCCAGATACGCAGTATTTT
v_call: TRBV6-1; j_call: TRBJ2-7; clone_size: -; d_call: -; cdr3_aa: CASSRRTADNPRYF; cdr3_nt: TGTGCCAGCAGCAGGAGGACAGCAGATAACCCTCGGTACTTC
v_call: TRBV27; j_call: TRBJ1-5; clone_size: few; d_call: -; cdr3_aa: CASRGAWENNQPQHF; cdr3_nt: TGTGCCAGCAGGGGGGCTTGGGAAAACAATCAGCCCCAGCATTTT
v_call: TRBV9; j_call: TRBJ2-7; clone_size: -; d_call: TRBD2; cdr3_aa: CASSVESGGYEQYF; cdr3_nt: TGTGCCAGCAGCGTAGAATCGGGGGGCTACGAGCAGTACTTC
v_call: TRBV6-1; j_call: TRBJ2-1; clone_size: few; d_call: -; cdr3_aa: CASSAFNEQFF; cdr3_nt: TGTGCCAGCAGTGCTTTCAATGAGCAGTTCTTC
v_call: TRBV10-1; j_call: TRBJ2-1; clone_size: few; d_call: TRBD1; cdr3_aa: CASSETTGLGEQFF; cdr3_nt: TGCGCCAGCAGTGAGACGACAGGGCTGGGGGAGCAGTTCTTC
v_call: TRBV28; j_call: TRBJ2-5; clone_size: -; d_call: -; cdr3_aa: CASSPLDSKYQETQYF; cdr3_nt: TGTGCCAGCAGTCCCCTGGACAGCAAATACCAAGAGACCCAGTACTTC
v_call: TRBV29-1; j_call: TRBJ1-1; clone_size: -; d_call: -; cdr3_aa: CSAWNTEAFF; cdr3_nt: TGCAGCGCCTGGAACACTGAAGCTTTCTTT
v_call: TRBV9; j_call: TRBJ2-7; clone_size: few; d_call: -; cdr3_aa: CASSRSVGLPYEQYF; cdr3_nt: TGTGCCAGCTCCCGTTCGGTAGGGCTCCCCTACGAGCAGTACTTC
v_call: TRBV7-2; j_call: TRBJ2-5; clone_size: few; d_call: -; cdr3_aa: CASSLVSLQKTQYF; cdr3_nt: TGTGCCAGCAGCTTAGTTAGTTTGCAGAAGACCCAGTACTTC
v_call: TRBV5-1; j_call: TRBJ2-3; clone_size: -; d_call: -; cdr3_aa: CASSSLSTDTQYF; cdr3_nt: TGCGCCAGCAGCTCCCTCAGCACAGATACGCAGTATTTT
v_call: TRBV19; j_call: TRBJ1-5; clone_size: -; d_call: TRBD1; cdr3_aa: CASQGDIQPQHF; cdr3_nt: TGTGCCAGTCAGGGGGACATTCAGCCCCAGCATTTT
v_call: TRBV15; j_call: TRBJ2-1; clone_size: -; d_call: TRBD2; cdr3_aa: CATSRDRGRNNEQFF; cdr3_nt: TGTGCCACCAGCAGAGACCGCGGGAGAAACAATGAGCAGTTCTTC
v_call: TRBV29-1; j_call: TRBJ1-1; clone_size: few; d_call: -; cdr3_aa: CSVDRVLNTEAFF; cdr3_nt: TGCAGCGTTGACAGGGTTTTGAACACTGAAGCTTTCTTT
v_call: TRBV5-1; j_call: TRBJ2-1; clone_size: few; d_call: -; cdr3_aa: CASSFPGAYNEQFF; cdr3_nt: TGCGCCAGCAGCTTTCCGGGGGCCTACAATGAGCAGTTCTTC
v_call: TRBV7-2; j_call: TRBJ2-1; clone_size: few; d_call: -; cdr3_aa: CASSLAQARGEQFF; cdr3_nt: TGTGCCAGCAGCTTAGCCCAGGCCCGTGGAGAGCAGTTCTTC
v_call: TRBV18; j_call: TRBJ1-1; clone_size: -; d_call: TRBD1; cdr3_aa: CASSHWDRGAGTEAFF; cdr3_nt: TGTGCCAGCTCACACTGGGACAGGGGAGCGGGGACTGAAGCTTTCTTT
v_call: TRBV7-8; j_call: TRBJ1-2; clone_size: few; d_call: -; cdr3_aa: CASSLQGYGYTF; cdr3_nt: TGTGCCAGCAGCTTACAGGGCTATGGCTACACCTTC
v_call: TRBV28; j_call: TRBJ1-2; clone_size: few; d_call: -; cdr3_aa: CASSWPGYGYTF; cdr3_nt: TGTGCCAGCAGTTGGCCAGGGTATGGCTACACCTTC
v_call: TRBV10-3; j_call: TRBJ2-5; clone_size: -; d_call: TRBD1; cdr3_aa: CALGTGGTQETQYF; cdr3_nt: TGTGCCCTAGGGACAGGAGGTACCCAAGAGACCCAGTACTTC
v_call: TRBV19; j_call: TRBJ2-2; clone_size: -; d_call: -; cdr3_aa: CASSTGQGTGELFF; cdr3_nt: TGTGCCAGTAGTACGGGCCAGGGGACCGGGGAGCTGTTTTTT
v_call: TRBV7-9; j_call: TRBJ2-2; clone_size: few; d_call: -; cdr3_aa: CASSLVPPGGELFF; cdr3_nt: TGTGCCAGCAGCTTAGTCCCCCCCGGCGGGGAGCTGTTTTTT
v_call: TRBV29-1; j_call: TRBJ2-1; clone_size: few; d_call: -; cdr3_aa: CSVDVASWGYEQFF; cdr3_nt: TGCAGCGTTGATGTGGCTAGCTGGGGTTATGAGCAGTTCTTC
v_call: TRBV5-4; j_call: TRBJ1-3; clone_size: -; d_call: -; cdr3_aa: CASSLDQKSGNTIYF; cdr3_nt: TGTGCCAGCAGCTTAGACCAAAAGTCTGGAAACACCATATATTTT
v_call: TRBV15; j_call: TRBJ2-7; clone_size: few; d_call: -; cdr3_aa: CATSTGLTTYEQYF; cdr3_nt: TGTGCCACCAGTACAGGGCTTACAACCTACGAGCAGTACTTC
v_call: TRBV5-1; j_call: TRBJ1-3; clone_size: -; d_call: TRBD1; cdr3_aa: CASRDDRAADTIYF; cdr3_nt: TGCGCCAGCAGGGACGACAGGGCAGCAGACACCATATATTTT
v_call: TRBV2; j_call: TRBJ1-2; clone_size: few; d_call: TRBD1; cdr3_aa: CASSEEGQGAGYTF; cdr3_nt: TGTGCCAGCAGTGAAGAGGGACAGGGAGCTGGCTACACCTTC
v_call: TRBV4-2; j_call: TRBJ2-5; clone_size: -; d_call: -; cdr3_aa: CASSHYRDPQETQYF; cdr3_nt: TGTGCCAGCAGCCACTACAGGGACCCCCAAGAGACCCAGTACTTC